The 24 T cell receptor beta chains reported below all come from one sample, sequenced in a study of CD8+CD57+ T cells in acquired aplastic anemia. Both TCR beta VDJ combination and CDR3 sequence profiling were carried out. Genomic DNA was the template for this profiling. TCRdb redid the calling of the reads with MiXCR, one entry per CDR3 protein. The table records 400,000 to 500,000 distinct CDR3 sequences, 65% to 80% of them present only once. Specimen: sorted CD4+, CD8+, or CD8+CD57+ T cells (not recorded which) from PBMCs. These receptor sequences come from a human donor in good health, serving as a control.

This chain links TRBV7-2 with TRBJ2-3; D is ambiguous. This CDR3 is 16 amino acids long. Germline CDR1 and CDR2: SGHTA and FQGNSA. Deletions cut 6 bases from V and 4 bases from J, with 20 bases between. The CDR3 nucleotides are TGTGCCAGCAGAAGTACTCAGGCGAGGAGAGCAGATACGCAGTATTTT. It is translated as CASRSTQARRADTQYF.

The chain joins TRBV2 to TRBJ2-5; tentative D call: TRBD2 (5 bases). CDR1 SNHLY and CDR2 FYNNEI come from the germline V gene. The CDR3 spans 14 residues. The V gene lost 3 bases and the J gene lost 5 bases, with 13 bases spanning the gap. The CDR3 spells CASSEGVTTETQYF. CDR3 DNA: TGTGCCAGCAGTGAGGGAGTCACCACCGAGACCCAGTACTTC.

The V gene is TRBV5-1, the J gene TRBJ1-6, with 7 bases matching TRBD1. CDR1 is SGHRS and CDR2 is YFSETQ in the germline V gene. The CDR3 is 16 residues long. With 3 bases clipped from V and 7 bases from J, the junction kept 10 bases outside the gene matches. The CDR3 nucleotides are TGCGCCAGCAGCTCGGGGCCGGGACAGCTCAATTCACCCCTCCACTTT. Translating it yields CASSSGPGQLNSPLHF.

Details on this clonotype: The CDR3 end shows no conserved phenylalanine or tryptophan, and so a read error is likely. The limits of the CDR3 on the DNA are not certain, so only TCRdb's listed CDR3 is given. The chain is built from TRBV7-9 and TRBJ1-2. The CDR3 adds up to 13 amino acids, both ends counted. From germline, CDR1 is SEHNR and CDR2 FQNEAQ (reference sequence). The CDR3 spells CASSFASGRGTEA.

This clonotype has at least ten counts. The rearrangement joins TRBV20-1 to TRBJ2-7, with D possibly matching TRBD2 (6 bases). CDR1 and CDR2 (germline): DFQATT, SNEGSKA (reference sequence). V lost 4 bases to trimming and J lost 2 bases, with 12 bases between them. The CDR3 runs 13 residues. CDR3 nucleotide sequence: TGCAGTGCTACCCGGGACTCCGCCTACGAGCAGTACTTC. The encoded protein is CSATRDSAYEQYF.

The rearrangement joins TRBV2 to TRBJ2-7; no clear D. The length of the CDR3 is 14 residues. Deletions cut 5 bases from V and 6 bases from J, with 17 bases between. Germline V gene sequence: CDR1 SNHLY, CDR2 FYNNEI. The CDR3: CASSRGRAQTEQYF. CDR3 nucleotide sequence: TGTGCCAGCAGTCGAGGACGAGCGCAGACCGAGCAGTACTTC.

Remarks on this clonotype: No conserved phenylalanine or tryptophan ends this CDR3, so it is likely a read error. The DNA is omitted, as the CDR3 cannot be located on it reliably, and the CDR3 follows TCRdb's listing. This chain uses TRBV7-9 with TRBJ1-6. The CDR3 length equals 13 residues, ends included. Germline V gene data show CDR1 as SEHNR and CDR2 as FQNEAQ (reference sequence). CDR3 residues: CASSLGANGPSPL.

This clonotype occurred a few times. The gene calls are TRBV24-1 and TRBJ2-1, with D tentatively TRBD1 or TRBD2 (5 bases each). Trimming took off 2 bases at V and 1 base at J, with 11 bases between the two ends. Germline CDR1 reads KGHDR; CDR2 reads SFDVKD. The CDR3 runs to 16 residues. Here the CDR3 reads CATSDSGTPSYNEQFF. The DNA of the CDR3 is TGTGCCACCAGTGATTCGGGGACCCCTTCCTACAATGAGCAGTTCTTC.

To note about this clonotype: A read error may produce the germline difference seen at one junction end. This chain joins TRBV7-3 and TRBJ2-7, with TRBD1 as a possible D gene (5 bases). CDR3 length: 14 residues. In germline, CDR1 is SGHTA, CDR2 FQGTGA. The CDR3 sequence: CASSQAPGYDKRHF. In DNA, the CDR3 is TGTGCCAGCAGCCAAGCTCCAGGGTACGACAAGAGACACTTC.

Points on this clonotype: In this CDR3 the conserved last residue, phenylalanine or tryptophan, is missing, so a read error is likely. The DNA is left out, because the CDR3 cannot be placed on it with certainty; the CDR3 is given as TCRdb lists it. The J gene is TRBJ2-7, the V gene TRBV7-2. The CDR3 extends over 14 residues, inclusive of both ends. The germline gives CDR1 SGHTA, CDR2 FQGNSA. CDR3 amino acids: CATSLAFGRYYHYI.

The chain combines TRBV9 with TRBJ1-1, with a possible D match to TRBD1 (6 bases). V lost 4 bases and J lost 0, with 13 bases in between. CDR1 is SGDLS, CDR2 YYNGEE, per germline. CDR3 length: 15 residues. The CDR3 loop reads CASSSFGTLNTEAFF. The CDR3 coding sequence is TGTGCCAGCAGCTCCTTCGGGACACTGAACACTGAAGCTTTCTTT.

The chain links TRBV7-9 to TRBJ1-2, with TRBD1 identical over 8 bases. Germline CDR1 is SEHNR and CDR2 is FQNEAQ (reference sequence). The CDR3 contains 16 residues. The trim removed 3 bases at V and 11 bases at J, leaving 17 bases unmatched. CDR3 residues: CASSLTGDGQPQHYTF. The CDR3 region has the DNA TGTGCCAGCAGCTTGACAGGGGATGGGCAGCCCCAGCATTACACCTTC.

This sequence joins TRBV5-8 and TRBJ2-3; maybe TRBD2 (7 bases). From germline, CDR1 is SGHTS and CDR2 YDEGEE. This CDR3 has 15 amino acids. V lost 1 base, J lost 5 bases, and 14 bases lay in between. The CDR3 DNA reads TGTGCCAGCAGCTTGTATGGGGGGGCCGAAGATACGCAGTATTTT. Its protein is CASSLYGGAEDTQYF.

This chain connects TRBV7-9 to TRBJ2-7, with 8 bases matching TRBD2. The CDR3 totals 16 residues. V lost 5 bases to trimming and J lost 5 bases; unmatched junction nucleotides: 14. CDR1 and CDR2 (germline): SEHNR, FQNEAQ (reference sequence). The CDR3 bases are TGTGCCAGCAGCCCCCCCTCGGCGGGGGGCCCCAACGAGCAGTACTTC. Translating it yields CASSPPSAGGPNEQYF.

Concerning this clonotype: This likely comes from a read error, as the CDR3 has no conserved phenylalanine or tryptophan at its end. The DNA is left out, because the CDR3 cannot be placed on it with certainty; the CDR3 is given as TCRdb lists it. The chain employs TRBV19 and TRBJ2-7; the table assigns TRBD1, which was not confirmed against the DNA. Germline V lookup: CDR1 LNHDA, CDR2 SQIVND (reference sequence). The CDR3 region is 15 residues in length, termini included. The CDR3 is CASSMTSRTEAFFGQ.

To note about this clonotype: A read error may account for a junction end that differs from germline. The rearrangement joins TRBV7-2 to TRBJ2-7, with D unresolved. Germline V CDR1 and CDR2: SGHTA, FQGNSA. The CDR3 totals 14 residues. DNA of the CDR3: TGTGCCAGCAGCTCTGGTTGGACCAATGGCTACAACTTCTTC. Translation gives CASSSGWTNGYNFF.

Notes on this clonotype: The junction differs from germline at one of its ends, possibly a read error. This rearrangement joins TRBV7-2 to TRBJ2-3; D unresolved. The CDR3 is 11 residues long. Looked up from germline, CDR1 is SGHTA and CDR2 is FQGNSA. The CDR3 coding sequence is TGCGCCAGCAGCTACCTACTTACGCAGTACTTT. Protein product: CASSYLLTQYF.

The chain recombines TRBV20-1 with TRBJ2-3, with a weak D call TRBD2 (5 bases). V was clipped by 7 bases and J by 7 bases, with 21 bases between them. The germline V gene has CDR1 DFQATT and CDR2 SNEGSKA (reference sequence). The CDR3 consists of 14 residues. CDR3 sequence (DNA): TGCAGTGGCATTGTTCTTGCTAGCCCCAATACGCAGTATTTT. Protein product: CSGIVLASPNTQYF.

A single count supports this clonotype. The conserved closing phenylalanine or tryptophan is absent in this CDR3, likely reflecting a read error. It is unclear where the CDR3 begins or ends on the DNA, so no DNA is shown, and the CDR3 is as TCRdb lists it. V is TRBV19 and J is TRBJ2-7; the table's D call TRBD1 went unverified against the DNA. The CDR3 is 14 amino acids in total, end residues counted. Per germline, CDR1 LNHDA and CDR2 SQIVND (reference sequence). CDR3 residues: CASSQGTDSNYGYS.

Regarding this clonotype: As the CDR3 is not closed by the conserved phenylalanine or tryptophan, this likely results from a read error. The DNA is left out, because the CDR3 cannot be placed on it with certainty; the CDR3 is given as TCRdb lists it. The rearrangement joins TRBV2 to TRBJ2-7; whether TRBD1, the table's D call, matches the DNA was not checked. The CDR3 length is 15 residues, termini included. Germline-derived CDR1 and CDR2 are SNHLY and FYNNEI. CDR3: CASSVYERGGDDKYC.

The V and J genes are TRBV10-3 and TRBJ2-1, with D unresolved. The V end was cut by 0 bases, the J end by 3 bases, with 12 bases between. Germline-derived CDR1 and CDR2 are ENHRY and SYGVKD. This CDR3 region has 16 residues. The CDR3 spells CAISESGGKGYNEQFF. The CDR3, as DNA: TGTGCCATCAGTGAGTCCGGCGGTAAGGGCTACAATGAGCAGTTCTTC.

This clonotype was detected many times. This rearrangement joins TRBV7-2 to TRBJ2-3; 10 bases line up with TRBD2. CDR1 is SGHTA and CDR2 is FQGNSA in the germline V gene. V shed 7 bases, J shed 0 bases, and the junction held 10 bases outside the gene matches. The CDR3 contains 17 residues. CDR3 residues: CASNLRASGGSTDTQYF. The DNA of the CDR3 is TGTGCCAGCAACCTAAGGGCTAGCGGGGGTAGCACAGATACGCAGTATTTT.

This clonotype showed up just once. The genes are TRBV5-6 and TRBJ2-5; D is uncertain. The CDR3 length is 16 residues. V was pared by 4 bases and J by 5 bases, with 21 bases between. Germline-derived CDR1 and CDR2 are SGHDT and YYEEEE. CDR3 in DNA: TGTGCCAGCAGCCAAAGAACGCCGCGCAGTGGGGAGACCCAGTACTTC. This gives the protein CASSQRTPRSGETQYF.

About this clonotype itself: Since the CDR3 does not end with the conserved phenylalanine or tryptophan, this likely comes from a read error. The rearrangement joins TRBV2 to TRBJ2-3, with TRBD2 as a possible D gene (5 bases). CDR1 and CDR2 (germline): SNHLY, FYNNEI. Trimming took 6 bases from V and 2 from J, leaving 15 bases between them. This CDR3 is built from 15 residues. The CDR3 DNA is TGTGCCAGCAGCCCGGGGTCTATTTACACAGATACGCAGTATGGA. The encoded protein is CASSPGSIYTDTQYG.